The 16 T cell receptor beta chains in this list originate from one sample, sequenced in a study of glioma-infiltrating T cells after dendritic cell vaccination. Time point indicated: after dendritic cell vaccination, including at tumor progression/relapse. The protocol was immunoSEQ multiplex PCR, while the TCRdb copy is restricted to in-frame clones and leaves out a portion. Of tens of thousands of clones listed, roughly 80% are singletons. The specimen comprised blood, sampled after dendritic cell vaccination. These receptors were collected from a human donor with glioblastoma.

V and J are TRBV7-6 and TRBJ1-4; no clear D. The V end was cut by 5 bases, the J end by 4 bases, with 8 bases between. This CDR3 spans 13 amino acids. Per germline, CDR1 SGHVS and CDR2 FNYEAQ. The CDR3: CASSATDNEKLFF. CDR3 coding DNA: TGTGCCAGCAGCGCAACAGATAATGAAAAACTGTTTTTT.

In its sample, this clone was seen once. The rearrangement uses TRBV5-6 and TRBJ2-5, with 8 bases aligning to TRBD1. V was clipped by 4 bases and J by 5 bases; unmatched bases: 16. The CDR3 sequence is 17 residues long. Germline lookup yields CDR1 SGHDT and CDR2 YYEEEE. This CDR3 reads CASSEQGVTPRGETQYF. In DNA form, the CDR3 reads TGTGCCAGCAGCGAACAGGGGGTGACCCCTCGAGGGGAGACCCAGTACTTC.

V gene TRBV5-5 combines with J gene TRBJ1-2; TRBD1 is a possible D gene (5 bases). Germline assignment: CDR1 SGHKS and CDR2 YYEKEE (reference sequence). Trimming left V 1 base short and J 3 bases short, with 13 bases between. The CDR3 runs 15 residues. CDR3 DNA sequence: TGTGCCAGCAGCTTGAGTGTTGGCAGGGACTATGGCTACACCTTC. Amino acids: CASSLSVGRDYGYTF.

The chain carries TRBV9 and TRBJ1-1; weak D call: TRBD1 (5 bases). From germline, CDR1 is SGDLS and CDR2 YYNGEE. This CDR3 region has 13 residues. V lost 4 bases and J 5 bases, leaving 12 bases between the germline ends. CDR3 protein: CASSPAGGTEAFF. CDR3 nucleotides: TGTGCCAGCAGCCCCGCCGGGGGAACTGAAGCTTTCTTT.

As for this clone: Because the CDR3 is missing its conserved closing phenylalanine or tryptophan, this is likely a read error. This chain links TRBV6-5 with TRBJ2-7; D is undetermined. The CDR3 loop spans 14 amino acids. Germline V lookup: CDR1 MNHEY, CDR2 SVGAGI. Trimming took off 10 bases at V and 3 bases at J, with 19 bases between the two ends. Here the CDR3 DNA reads TGTGCCACCCGCCGACGGGTGTCGAACTACGAGCAGTACCTC. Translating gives CATRRRVSNYEQYL.

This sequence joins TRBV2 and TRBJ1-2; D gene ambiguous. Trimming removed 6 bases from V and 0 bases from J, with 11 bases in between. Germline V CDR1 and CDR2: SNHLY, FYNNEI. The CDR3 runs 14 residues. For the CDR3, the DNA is TGTGCCAGCAGCCCTGCGGTAACTAACTATGGCTACACCTTC. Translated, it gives CASSPAVTNYGYTF. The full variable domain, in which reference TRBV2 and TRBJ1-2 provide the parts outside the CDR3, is EPEVTQTPSHQVTQMGQEVILRCVPISNHLYFYWYRQILGQKVEFLVSFYNNEISEKSEIFDDQFSVERPDGSNFTLKIRSTKLEDSAMYFCASSPAVTNYGYTFGSGTRLTVV.

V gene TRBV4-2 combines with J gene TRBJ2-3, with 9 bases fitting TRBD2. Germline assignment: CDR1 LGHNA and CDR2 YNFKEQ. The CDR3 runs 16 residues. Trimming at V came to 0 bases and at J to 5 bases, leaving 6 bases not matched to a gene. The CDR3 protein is CASSQDGTSRGDTQYF. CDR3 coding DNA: TGTGCCAGCAGCCAAGATGGGACTAGCAGGGGAGATACGCAGTATTTT.

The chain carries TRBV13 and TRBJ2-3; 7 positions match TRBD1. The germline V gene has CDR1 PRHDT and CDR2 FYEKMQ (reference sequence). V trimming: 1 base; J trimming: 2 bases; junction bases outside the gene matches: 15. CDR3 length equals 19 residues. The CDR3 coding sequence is TGTGCCAGCAGCTTAGACCCCCCTGGACAGGCTGGGACCACAGATACGCAGTATTTT. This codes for CASSLDPPGQAGTTDTQYF.

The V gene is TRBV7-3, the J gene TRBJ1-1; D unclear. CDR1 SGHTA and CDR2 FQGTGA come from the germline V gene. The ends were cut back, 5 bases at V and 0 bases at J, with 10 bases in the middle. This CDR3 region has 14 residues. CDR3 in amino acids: CASSPGVMNTEAFF. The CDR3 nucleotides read TGTGCCAGCAGCCCCGGGGTCATGAACACTGAAGCTTTCTTT.

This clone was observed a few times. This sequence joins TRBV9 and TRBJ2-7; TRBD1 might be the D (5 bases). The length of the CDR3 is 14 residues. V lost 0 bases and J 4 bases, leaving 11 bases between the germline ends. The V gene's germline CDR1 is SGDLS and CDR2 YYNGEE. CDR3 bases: TGTGCCAGCAGCGTAGGGCCAGGGTTTTACGAGCAGTACTTC. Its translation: CASSVGPGFYEQYF.

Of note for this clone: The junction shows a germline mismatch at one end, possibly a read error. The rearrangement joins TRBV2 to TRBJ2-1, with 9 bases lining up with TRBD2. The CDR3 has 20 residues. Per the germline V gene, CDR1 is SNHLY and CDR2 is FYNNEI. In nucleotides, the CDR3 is TGTGCCAGCAGCCAAAACCCCGGGGTAGCGGGGGTGAACTCCGACAATGAGCAGTTCTTC. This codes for CASSQNPGVAGVNSDNEQFF.

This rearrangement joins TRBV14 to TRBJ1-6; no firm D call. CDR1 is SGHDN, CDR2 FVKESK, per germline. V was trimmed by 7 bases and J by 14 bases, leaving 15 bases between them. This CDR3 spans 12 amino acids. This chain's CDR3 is CASNNQDGTLHF. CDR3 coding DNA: TGTGCCAGCAACAACCAAGACGGGACCCTCCACTTT.

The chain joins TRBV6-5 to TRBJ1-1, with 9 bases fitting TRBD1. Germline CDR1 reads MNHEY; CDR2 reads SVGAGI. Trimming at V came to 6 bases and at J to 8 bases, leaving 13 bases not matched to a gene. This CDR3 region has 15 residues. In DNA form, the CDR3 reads TGTGCCAGCAGAAAACAGGGGGCTATAGTAATGGAAGCTTTCTTT. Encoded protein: CASRKQGAIVMEAFF.

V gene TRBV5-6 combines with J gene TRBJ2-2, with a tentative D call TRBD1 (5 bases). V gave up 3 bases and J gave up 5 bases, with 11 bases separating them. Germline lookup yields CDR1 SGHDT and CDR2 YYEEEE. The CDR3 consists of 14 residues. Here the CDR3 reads CASSWATDTGELFF. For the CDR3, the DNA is TGTGCCAGCAGCTGGGCGACAGATACCGGGGAGCTGTTTTTT.

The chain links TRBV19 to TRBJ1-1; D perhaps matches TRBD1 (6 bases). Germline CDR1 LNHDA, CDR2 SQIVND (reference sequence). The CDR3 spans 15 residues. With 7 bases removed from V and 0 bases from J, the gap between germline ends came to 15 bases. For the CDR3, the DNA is TGTGCCAGTACCCGGGGGGCGGGCTTGAACACTGAAGCTTTCTTT. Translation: CASTRGAGLNTEAFF.

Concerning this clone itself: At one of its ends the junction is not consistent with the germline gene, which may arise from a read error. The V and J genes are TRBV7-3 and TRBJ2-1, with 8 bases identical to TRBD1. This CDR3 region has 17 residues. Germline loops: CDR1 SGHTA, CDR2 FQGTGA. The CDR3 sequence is CASSQTGTGYSYNEQFF. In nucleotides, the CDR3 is TGCGCCAGCAGCCAGACCGGGACAGGTTACTCCTACAATGAGCAGTTCTTC.